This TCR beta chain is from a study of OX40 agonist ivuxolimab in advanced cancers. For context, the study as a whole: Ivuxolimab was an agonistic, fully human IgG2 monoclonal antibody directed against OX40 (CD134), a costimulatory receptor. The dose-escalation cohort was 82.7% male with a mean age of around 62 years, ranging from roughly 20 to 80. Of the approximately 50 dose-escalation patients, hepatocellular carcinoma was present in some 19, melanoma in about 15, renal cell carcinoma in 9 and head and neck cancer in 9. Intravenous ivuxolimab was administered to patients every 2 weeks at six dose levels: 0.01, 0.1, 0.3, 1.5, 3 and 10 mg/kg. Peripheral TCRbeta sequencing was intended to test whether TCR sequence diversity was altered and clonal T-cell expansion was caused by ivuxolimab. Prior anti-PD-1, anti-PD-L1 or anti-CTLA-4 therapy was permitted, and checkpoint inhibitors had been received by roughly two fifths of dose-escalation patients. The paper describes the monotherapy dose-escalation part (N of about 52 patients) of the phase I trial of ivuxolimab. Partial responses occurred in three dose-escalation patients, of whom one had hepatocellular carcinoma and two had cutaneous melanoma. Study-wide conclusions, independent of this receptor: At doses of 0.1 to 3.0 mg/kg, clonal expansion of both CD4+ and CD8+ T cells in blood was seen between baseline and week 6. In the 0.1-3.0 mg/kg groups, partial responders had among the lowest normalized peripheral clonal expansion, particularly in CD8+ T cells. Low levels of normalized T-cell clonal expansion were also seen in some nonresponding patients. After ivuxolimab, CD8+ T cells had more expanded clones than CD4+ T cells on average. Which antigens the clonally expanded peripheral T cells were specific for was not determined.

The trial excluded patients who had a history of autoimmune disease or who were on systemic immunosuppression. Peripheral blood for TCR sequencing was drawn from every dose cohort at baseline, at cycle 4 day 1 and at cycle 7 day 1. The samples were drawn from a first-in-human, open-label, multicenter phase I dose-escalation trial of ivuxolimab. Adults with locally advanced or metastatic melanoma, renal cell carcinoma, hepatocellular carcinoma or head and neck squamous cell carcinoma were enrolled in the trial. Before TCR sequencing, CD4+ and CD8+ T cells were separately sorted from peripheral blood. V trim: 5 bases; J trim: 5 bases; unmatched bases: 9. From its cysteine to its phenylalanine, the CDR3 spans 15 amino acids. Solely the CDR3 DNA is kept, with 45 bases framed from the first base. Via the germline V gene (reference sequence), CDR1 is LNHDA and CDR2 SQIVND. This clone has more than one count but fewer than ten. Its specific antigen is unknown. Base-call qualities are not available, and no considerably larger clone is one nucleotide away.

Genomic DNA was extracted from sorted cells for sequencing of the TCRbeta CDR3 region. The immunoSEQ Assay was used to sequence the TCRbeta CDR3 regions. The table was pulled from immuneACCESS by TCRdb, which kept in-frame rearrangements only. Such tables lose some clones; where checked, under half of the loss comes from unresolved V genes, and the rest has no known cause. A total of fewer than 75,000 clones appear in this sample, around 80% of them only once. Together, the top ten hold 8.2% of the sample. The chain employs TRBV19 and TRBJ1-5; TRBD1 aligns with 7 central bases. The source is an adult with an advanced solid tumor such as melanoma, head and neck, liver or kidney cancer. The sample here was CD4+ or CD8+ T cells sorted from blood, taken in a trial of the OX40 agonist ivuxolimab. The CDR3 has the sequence CASSLARGYDQPQHF. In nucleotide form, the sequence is TGTGCCAGTAGTTTGGCCAGGGGGTACGATCAGCCCCAGCATTTT.